This TCR beta chain was profiled in a study of cytomegalovirus exposure and HLA in healthy donors. Study-wide points: A further, later analysis showed that HLA-associated TCR beta chains (compared with equally common others) were more clonally expanded. TCR beta sequences reportedly predicted the HLA-A and HLA-B alleles of most subjects accurately. The study had only CMV serostatus as immune exposure information.

Donors in the study were healthy people who gave bone marrow. A note on this clone: What it binds is unknown.

A multiplex PCR was run with 60 Vbeta primers and 13 Jbeta primers. The protocol was immunoSEQ multiplex PCR, while the TCRdb copy is restricted to in-frame clones and leaves out a portion. The table includes about 180,000 clones, 84% detected once. The CDR3 is 14 residues long. V lost 4 bases to trimming and J lost 0 bases, with 10 bases between them. Germline V gene data show CDR1 as MNHEY and CDR2 as SMNVEV (reference sequence). The genes are TRBV27 and TRBJ2-7; the D gene is possibly TRBD2 (7 bases). This TCR derives from a girl between 10 and 17 years old in good health and CMV-seropositive. The sample consisted of PBMCs. The CDR3 loop reads CASSWGGASYEQYF. DNA of the CDR3: TGTGCCAGCAGTTGGGGGGGGGCCTCCTACGAGCAGTACTTC.